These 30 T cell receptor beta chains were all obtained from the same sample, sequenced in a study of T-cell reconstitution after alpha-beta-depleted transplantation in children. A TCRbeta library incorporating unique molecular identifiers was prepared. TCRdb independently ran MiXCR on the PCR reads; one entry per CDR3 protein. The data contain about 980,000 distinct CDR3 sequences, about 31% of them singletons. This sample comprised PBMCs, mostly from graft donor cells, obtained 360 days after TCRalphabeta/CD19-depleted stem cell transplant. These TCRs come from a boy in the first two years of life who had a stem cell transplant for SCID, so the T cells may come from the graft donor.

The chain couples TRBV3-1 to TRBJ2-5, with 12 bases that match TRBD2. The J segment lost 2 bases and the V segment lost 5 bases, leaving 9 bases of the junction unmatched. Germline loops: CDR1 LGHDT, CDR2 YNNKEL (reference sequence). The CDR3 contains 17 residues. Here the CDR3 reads CASSFPHLAGGQETQYF. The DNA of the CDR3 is TGTGCCAGCAGCTTTCCTCATCTAGCGGGGGGGCAAGAGACCCAGTACTTC.

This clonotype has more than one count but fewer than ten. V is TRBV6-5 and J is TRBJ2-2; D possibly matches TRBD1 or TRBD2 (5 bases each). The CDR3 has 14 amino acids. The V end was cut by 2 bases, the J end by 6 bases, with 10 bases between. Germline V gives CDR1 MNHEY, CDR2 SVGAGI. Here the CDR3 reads CASSYPGAAGELFF. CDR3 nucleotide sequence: TGTGCCAGCAGTTACCCCGGGGCAGCCGGGGAGCTGTTTTTT.

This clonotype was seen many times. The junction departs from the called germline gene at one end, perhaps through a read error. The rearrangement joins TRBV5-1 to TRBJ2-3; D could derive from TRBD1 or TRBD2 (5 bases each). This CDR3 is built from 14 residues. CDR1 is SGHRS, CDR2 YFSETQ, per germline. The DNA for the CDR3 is TGTGCCAGCAGTCTCGCCGGGGCACCAGATACGCAGTATTTT. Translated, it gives CASSLAGAPDTQYF.

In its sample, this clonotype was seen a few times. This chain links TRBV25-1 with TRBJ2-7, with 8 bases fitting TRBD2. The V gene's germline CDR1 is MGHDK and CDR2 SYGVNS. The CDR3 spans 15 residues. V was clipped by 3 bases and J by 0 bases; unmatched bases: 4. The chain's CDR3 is CASSDSRGGSYEQYF. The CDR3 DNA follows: TGTGCCAGCAGTGATAGTCGGGGGGGCTCCTACGAGCAGTACTTC.

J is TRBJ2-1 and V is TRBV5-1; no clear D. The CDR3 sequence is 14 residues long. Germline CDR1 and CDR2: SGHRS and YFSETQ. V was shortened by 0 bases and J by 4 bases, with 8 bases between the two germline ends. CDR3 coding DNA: TGCGCCAGCAGCTTGGCCCACCCATACAATGAGCAGTTCTTC. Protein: CASSLAHPYNEQFF.

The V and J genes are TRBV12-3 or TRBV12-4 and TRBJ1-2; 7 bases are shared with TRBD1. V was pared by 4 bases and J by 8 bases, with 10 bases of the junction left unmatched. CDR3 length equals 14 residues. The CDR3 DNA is TGTGCCAGCAGTTCAACGACAGGGTCTCGGGGCTACACCTTC. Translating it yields CASSSTTGSRGYTF.

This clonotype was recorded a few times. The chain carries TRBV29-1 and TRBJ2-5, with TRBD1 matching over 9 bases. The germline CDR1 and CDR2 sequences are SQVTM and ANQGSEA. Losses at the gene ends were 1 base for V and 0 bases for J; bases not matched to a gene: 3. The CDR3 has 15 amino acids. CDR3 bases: TGCAGCGTTGAAGGGGGACAGGGACACCAAGAGACCCAGTACTTC. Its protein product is CSVEGGQGHQETQYF.

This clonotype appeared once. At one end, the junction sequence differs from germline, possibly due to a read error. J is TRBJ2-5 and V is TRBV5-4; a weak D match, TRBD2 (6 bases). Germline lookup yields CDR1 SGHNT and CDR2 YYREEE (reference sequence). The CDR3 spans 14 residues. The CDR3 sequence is CASSLVSGQDTQYF. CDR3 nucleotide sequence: TGTGCCAGCAGCTTGGTTAGCGGCCAAGATACCCAGTACTTC.

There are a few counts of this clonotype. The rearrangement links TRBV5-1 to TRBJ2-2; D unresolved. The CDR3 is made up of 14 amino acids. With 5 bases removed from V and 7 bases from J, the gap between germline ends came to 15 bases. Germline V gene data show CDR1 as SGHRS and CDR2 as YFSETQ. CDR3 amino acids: CASRWQASVGELFF. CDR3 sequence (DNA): TGCGCCAGCAGGTGGCAGGCGTCCGTCGGGGAGCTGTTTTTT.

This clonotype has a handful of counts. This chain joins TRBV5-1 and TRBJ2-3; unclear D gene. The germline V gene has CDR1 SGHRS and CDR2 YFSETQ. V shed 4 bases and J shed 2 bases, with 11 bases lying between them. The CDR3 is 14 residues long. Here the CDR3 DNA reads TGCGCCAGCAGCCCAGGACGCCTCACAGATACGCAGTATTTT. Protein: CASSPGRLTDTQYF.

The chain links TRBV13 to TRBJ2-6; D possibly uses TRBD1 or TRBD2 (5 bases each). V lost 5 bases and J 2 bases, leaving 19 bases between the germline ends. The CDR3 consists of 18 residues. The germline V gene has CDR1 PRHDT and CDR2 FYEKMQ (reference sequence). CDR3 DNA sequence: TGTGCCAGCAGCCCCTGGGGACCGCAGCCCCCTGGGGCCAACGTCCTGACTTTC. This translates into CASSPWGPQPPGANVLTF.

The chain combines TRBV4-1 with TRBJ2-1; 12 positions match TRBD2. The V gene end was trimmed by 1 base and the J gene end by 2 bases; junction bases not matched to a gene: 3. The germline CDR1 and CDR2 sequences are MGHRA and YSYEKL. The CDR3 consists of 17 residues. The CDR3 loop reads CASSQGPSGGAYNEQFF. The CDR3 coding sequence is TGCGCCAGCAGCCAAGGGCCTAGCGGGGGGGCCTACAATGAGCAGTTCTTC.

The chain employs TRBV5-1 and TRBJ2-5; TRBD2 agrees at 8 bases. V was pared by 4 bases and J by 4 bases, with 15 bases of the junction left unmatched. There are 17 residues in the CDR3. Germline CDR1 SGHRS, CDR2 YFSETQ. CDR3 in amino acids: CASSAPRLSGGLETQYF. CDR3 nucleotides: TGCGCCAGCAGCGCACCACGACTGAGCGGGGGTTTAGAGACCCAGTACTTC.

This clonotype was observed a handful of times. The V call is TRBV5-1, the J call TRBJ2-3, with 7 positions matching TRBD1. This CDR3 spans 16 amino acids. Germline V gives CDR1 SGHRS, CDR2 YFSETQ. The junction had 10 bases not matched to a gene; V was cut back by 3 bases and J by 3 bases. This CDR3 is CASSSETGRLTDTQYF. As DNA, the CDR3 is TGCGCCAGCAGCTCCGAGACAGGGAGATTAACAGATACGCAGTATTTT. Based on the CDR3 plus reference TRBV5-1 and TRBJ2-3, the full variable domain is KAGVTQTPRYLIKTRGQQVTLSCSPISGHRSVSWYQQTPGQGLQFLFEYFSETQRNKGNFPGRFSGRQFSNSRSEMNVSTLELGDSALYLCASSSETGRLTDTQYFGPGTRLTVL.

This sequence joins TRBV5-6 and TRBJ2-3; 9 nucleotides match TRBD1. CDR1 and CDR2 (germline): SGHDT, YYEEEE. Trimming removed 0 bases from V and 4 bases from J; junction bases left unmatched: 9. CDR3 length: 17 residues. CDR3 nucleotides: TGTGCCAGCAGCTTGGAAGCGGGACAGGGAGAACCAGATACGCAGTATTTT. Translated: CASSLEAGQGEPDTQYF.

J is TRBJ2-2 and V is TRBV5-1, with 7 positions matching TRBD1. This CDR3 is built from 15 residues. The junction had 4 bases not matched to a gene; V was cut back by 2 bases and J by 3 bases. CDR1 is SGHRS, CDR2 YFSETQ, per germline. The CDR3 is CASSLPTGYTGELFF. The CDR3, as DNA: TGCGCCAGCAGCTTACCGACAGGGTACACCGGGGAGCTGTTTTTT. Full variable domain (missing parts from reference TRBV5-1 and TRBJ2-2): KAGVTQTPRYLIKTRGQQVTLSCSPISGHRSVSWYQQTPGQGLQFLFEYFSETQRNKGNFPGRFSGRQFSNSRSEMNVSTLELGDSALYLCASSLPTGYTGELFFGEGSRLTVL.

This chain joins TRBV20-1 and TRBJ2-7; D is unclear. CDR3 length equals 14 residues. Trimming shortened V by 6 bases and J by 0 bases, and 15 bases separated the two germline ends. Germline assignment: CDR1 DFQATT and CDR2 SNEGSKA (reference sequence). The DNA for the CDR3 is TGCAGTGCAACTGGGCAGGATAGCTCCTACGAGCAGTACTTC. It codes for CSATGQDSSYEQYF.

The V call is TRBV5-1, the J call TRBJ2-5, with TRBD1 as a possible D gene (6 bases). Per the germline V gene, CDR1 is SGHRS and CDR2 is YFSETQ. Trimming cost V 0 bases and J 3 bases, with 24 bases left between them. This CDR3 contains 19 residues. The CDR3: CASSLARGRDILREETQYF. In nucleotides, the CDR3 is TGCGCCAGCAGCTTGGCCAGGGGCCGGGACATATTACGGGAAGAGACCCAGTACTTC. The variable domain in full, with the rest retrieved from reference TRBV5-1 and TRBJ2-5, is KAGVTQTPRYLIKTRGQQVTLSCSPISGHRSVSWYQQTPGQGLQFLFEYFSETQRNKGNFPGRFSGRQFSNSRSEMNVSTLELGDSALYLCASSLARGRDILREETQYFGPGTRLLVL.

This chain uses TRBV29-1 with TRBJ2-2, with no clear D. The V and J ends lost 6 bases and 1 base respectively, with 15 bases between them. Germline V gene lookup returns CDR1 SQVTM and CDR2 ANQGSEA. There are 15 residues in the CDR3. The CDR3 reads CSVQTVAGNTGELFF. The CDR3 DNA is TGCAGCGTCCAAACGGTGGCAGGGAACACCGGGGAGCTGTTTTTT.

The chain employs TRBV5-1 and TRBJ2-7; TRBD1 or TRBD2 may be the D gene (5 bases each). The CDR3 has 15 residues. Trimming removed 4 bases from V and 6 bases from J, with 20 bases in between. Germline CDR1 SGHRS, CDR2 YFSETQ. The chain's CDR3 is CASSGWDGLGVEQYF. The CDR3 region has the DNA TGCGCCAGCAGCGGCTGGGACGGGCTTGGGGTCGAGCAGTACTTC.

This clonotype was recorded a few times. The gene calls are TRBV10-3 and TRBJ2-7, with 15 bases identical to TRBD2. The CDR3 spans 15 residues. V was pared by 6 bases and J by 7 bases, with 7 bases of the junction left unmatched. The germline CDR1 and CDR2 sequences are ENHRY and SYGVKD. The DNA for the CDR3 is TGTGCCATCAGCAGGACTAGCGGGGGGGCGAGGGAGCAGTACTTC. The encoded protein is CAISRTSGGAREQYF.

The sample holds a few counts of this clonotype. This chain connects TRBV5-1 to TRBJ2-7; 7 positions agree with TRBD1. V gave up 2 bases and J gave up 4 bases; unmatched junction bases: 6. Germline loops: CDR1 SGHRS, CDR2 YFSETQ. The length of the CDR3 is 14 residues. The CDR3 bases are TGCGCCAGCAGCTTTGGGACAGACCAATACGAGCAGTACTTC. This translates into CASSFGTDQYEQYF.

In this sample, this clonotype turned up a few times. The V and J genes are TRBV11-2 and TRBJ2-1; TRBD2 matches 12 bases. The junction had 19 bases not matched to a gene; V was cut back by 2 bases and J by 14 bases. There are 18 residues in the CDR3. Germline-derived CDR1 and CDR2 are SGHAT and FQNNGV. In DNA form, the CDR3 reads TGTGCCAGCAGCTTATTCCCGGGGCCCCGGACTAGCGGGGCCGGGGAGTTCTTC. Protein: CASSLFPGPRTSGAGEFF.

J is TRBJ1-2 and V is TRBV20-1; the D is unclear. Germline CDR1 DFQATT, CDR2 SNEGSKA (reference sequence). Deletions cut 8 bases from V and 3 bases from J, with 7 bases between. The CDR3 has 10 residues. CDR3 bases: TGCAGTTTTACAGACTATGGCTACACCTTC. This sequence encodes CSFTDYGYTF.

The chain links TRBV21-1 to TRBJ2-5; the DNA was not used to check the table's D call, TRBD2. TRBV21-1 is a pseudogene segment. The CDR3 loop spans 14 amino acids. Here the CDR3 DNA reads TGTGCCAGCAGCAATAAGGAGTGCCGGGAGACCCAGTACTTC. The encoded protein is CASSNKECRETQYF.

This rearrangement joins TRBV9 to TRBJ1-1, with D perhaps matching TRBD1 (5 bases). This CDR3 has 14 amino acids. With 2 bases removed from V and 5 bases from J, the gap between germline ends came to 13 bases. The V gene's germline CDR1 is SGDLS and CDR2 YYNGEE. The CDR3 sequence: CASSVEGRGTEAFF. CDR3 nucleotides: TGTGCCAGCAGCGTGGAGGGGCGGGGAACTGAAGCTTTCTTT.

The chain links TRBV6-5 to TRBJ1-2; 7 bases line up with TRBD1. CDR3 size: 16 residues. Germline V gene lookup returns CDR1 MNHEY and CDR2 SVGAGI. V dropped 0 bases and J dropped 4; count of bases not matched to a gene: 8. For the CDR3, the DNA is TGTGCCAGCAGTTACTCGAAGAGGGGGCCAGGCTATGGCTACACCTTC. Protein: CASSYSKRGPGYGYTF.

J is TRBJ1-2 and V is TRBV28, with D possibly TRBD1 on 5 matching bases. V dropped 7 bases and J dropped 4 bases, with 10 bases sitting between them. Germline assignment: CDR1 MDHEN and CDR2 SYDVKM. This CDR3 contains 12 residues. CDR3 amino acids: CASKEDTYGYTF. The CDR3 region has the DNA TGTGCCAGCAAGGAGGACACCTATGGCTACACCTTC.

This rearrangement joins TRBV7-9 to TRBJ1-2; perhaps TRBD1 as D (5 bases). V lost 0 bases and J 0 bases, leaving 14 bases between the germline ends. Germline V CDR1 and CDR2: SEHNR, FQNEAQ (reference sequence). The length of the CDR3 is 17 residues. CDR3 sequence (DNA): TGTGCCAGCAGCTTAGCGGTGGGACGTTACTCTAACTATGGCTACACCTTC. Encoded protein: CASSLAVGRYSNYGYTF.

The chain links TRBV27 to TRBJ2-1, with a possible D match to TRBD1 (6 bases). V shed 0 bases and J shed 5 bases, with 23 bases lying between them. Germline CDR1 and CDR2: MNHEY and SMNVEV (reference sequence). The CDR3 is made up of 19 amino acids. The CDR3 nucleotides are TGTGCCAGCAGTTTATCGAGGGCTGGGCAGGGGAAGAGGCACAATGAGCAGTTCTTC. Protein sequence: CASSLSRAGQGKRHNEQFF.